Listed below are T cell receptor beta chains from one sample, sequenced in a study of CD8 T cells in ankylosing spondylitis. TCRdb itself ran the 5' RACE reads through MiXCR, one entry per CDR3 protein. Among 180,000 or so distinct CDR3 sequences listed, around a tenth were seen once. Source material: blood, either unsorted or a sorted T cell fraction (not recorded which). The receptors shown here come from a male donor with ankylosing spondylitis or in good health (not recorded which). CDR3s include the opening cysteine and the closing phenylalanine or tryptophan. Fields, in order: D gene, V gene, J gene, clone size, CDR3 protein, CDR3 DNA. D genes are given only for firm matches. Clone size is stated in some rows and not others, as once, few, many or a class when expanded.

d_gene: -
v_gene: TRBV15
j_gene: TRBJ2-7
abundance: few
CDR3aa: CATSSTPIRDGSYEQYF
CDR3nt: TGTGCCACCAGCAGCACACCAATCCGGGACGGTTCCTACGAGCAGTACTTC

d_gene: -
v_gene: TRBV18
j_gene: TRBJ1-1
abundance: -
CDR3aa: CASSPRTHEAFF
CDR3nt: TGTGCCAGCTCACCACGGACACATGAAGCTTTCTTT

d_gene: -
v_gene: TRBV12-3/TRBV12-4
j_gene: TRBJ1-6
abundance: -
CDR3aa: CASSIGGTGNSPLHF
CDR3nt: TGTGCCAGCAGTATAGGGGGAACTGGGAATTCACCCCTCCACTTT

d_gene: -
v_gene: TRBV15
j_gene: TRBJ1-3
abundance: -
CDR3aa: CATREQTSSGNTIYF
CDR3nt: TGTGCCACCAGAGAACAGACCAGCTCTGGAAACACCATATATTTT

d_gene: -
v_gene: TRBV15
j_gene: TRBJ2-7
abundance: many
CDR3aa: CATSRDLLDEQYF
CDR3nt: TGTGCCACCAGCAGAGATTTACTAGACGAGCAGTACTTC

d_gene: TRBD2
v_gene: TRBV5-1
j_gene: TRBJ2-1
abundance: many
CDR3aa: CASSGISGVAGGSYNEQFF
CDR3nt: TGCGCCAGCAGCGGGATTAGCGGGGTGGCGGGAGGCTCCTACAATGAGCAGTTCTTC

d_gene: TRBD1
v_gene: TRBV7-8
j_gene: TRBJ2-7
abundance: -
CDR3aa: CASSTDRVLYEQYF
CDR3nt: TGTGCCAGCAGCACAGACAGGGTTCTCTACGAGCAGTACTTC

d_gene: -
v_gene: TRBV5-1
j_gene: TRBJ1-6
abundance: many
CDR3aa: CASSLAAGDSPLHF
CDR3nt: TGCGCCAGCAGCTTGGCCGCAGGGGATTCACCCCTCCACTTT

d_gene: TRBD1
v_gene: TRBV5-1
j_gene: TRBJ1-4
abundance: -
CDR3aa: CASSAAGGSGEKLFF
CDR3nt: TGCGCCAGCAGCGCTGCAGGGGGGAGTGGAGAAAAACTGTTTTTT

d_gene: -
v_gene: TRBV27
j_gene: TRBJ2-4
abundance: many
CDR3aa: CASKPTSTGQNIQYF
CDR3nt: TGTGCCAGCAAACCGACTTCCACAGGGCAAAACATTCAGTACTTC

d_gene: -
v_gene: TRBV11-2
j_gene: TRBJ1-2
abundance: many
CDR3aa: CASSRPHQGFERDGYTF
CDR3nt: TGTGCCAGCAGCCGACCACATCAGGGATTCGAGAGGGATGGCTACACCTTC

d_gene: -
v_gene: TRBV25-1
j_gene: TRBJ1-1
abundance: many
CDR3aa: CASSGTESENTEAFF
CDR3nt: TGTGCCAGCAGTGGGACAGAATCCGAGAACACTGAAGCTTTCTTT

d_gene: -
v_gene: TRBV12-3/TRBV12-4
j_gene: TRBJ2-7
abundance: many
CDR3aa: CASTHSSGSDEQYF
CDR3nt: TGTGCCAGCACCCATTCATCCGGGAGCGACGAGCAGTACTTC

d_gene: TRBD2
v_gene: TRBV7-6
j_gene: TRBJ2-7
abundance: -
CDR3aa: CASSQGTSSSYEQYF
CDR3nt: TGTGCCAGCAGCCAAGGGACTAGCTCCTCCTACGAGCAGTACTTC

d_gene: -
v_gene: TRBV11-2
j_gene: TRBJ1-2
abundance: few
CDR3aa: CASSLGLTYGYTF
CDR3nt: TGTGCCAGCAGCTTAGGGTTAACCTATGGCTACACCTTC

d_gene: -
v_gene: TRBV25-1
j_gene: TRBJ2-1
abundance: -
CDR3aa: CASSDHYGRGTYNEQFF
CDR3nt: TGTGCCAGCAGTGACCACTACGGCAGGGGAACCTACAATGAGCAGTTCTTC

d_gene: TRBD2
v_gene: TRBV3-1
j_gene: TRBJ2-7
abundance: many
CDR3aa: CASSQDRSGRAYEQYF
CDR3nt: TGTGCCAGCAGCCAAGATAGGAGCGGGAGGGCCTACGAGCAGTACTTC

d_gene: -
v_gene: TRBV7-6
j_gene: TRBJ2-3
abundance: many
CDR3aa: CASSPSGTGGTDTQYF
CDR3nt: TGTGCCAGCAGCCCAAGTGGAACGGGGGGCACAGATACGCAGTATTTT

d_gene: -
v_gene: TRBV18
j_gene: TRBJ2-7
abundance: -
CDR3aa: CASSSNSGGSYEQYF
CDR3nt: TGTGCCAGCTCGTCTAATAGCGGAGGCTCCTACGAGCAGTACTTC

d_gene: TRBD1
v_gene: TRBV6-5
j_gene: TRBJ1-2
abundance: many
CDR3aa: CASSYLQGNGYTF
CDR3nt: TGTGCCAGCAGTTACTTACAGGGGAATGGCTACACCTTC

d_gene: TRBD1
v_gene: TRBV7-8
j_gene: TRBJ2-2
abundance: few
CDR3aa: CASSFRDRATGELFF
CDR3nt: TGTGCCAGCAGCTTCCGGGACAGGGCAACCGGGGAGCTGTTTTTT

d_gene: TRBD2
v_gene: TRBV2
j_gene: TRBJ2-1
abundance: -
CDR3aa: CASSLNLAGEQFF
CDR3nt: TGTGCCAGCAGCTTAAATCTAGCGGGAGAGCAGTTCTTC

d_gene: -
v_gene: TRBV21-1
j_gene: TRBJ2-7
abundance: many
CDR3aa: CASTSGGRAF
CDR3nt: TGTGCCAGCACCTCCGGAGGCAGAGCCTTC